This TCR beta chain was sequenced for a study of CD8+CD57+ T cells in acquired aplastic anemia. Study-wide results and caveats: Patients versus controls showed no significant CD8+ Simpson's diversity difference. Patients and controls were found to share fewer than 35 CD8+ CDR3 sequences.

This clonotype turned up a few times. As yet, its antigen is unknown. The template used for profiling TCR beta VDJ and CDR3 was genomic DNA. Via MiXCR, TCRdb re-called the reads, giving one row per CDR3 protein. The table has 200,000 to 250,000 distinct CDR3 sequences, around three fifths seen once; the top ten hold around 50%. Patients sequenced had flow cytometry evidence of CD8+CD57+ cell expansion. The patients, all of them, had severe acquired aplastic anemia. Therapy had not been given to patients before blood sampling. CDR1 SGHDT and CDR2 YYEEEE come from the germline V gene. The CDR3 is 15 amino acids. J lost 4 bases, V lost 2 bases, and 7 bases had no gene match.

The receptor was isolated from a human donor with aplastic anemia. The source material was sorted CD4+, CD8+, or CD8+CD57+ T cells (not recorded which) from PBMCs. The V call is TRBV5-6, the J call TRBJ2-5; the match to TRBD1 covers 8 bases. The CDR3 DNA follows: TGTGCCAGCAGCTTCGAGACAGGGGTCAGAGAGACCCAGTACTTC. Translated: CASSFETGVRETQYF.